This T cell receptor beta chain was sequenced during a study of Ad26.COV2.S vaccination and SARS-CoV-2 variants. Across the study: A COV1001 Ad26.COV2.S trial-arm participant provided the sample. Findings of the study overall: Substantial post-vaccination breadth of spike-specific CD8+ and CD4+ T cell responses was reported. Analyses of TCR breadth and depth may have underestimated total T cell responses.

Germline CDR1 reads LNHDA; CDR2 reads SQIVND (reference sequence). Between the trimmed V and J ends, which lost 5 bases and 4 bases, there was a span of 15 bases. This CDR3 spans 15 amino acids. Clones were sequenced by immunoSEQ multiplex PCR, and TCRdb holds only the in-frame ones, with some missing. The data contain about 400,000 clones, roughly 90% of them singletons. Treatment: 19 received Ad26.COV2.S at low or high dose, single or two shots; 5 received placebo; per-sample allocation not given. Following the first vaccine or placebo injection, samples were taken on day 63. A note on this clone: What it recognizes is unknown.

This receptor was identified in a person aged 18 to 65 who received the Ad26.COV2.S COVID-19 vaccine or a placebo. This specimen was peripheral blood, taken in a trial of Ad26.COV2.S vaccine versus placebo. This rearrangement joins TRBV19 to TRBJ1-3; possible D gene TRBD1, 5 bases. The CDR3 region is CASSPPGTTGNTIYF. CDR3 nucleotide sequence: TGTGCCAGTAGTCCACCTGGGACGACGGGAAACACCATATATTTT.